This TCR beta chain derives from a study of read filtering for tumor transcriptome and immune sequencing. This clonotype showed up many times. Antigen: not known. The CDR3 is 21 residues long. Germline V gives CDR1 SGHTA, CDR2 FQGNSA. V shed 1 base, J shed 0 bases, and the junction held 11 bases outside the gene matches. Molecular barcoded adaptors covering alpha/delta and beta/gamma chains were used on approximately 400 ng RNA. TCRdb re-called the reads through MiXCR, storing one row per CDR3 protein. The sample includes about 57,000 distinct CDR3 sequences, around 20% seen only once; the top ten take about a sixth. General study points: RNA-seq captured clonotypes less deeply and reliably than IR-seq. This fraction held mixed bone marrow immune cells after CD138-negative sorting.

This sequence originates from a donor aged 40 or over with multiple myeloma. Sequenced input: a population of CD138-negative cells sorted from bone marrow. The chain employs TRBV7-2 and TRBJ2-1; 14 bases match TRBD2. This CDR3 reads CASSLEYPTSGRASSYNEQFF. In DNA, the CDR3 is TGTGCCAGCAGCTTAGAGTACCCGACTAGCGGGAGGGCGAGCTCCTACAATGAGCAGTTCTTC.